This T cell receptor beta chain was sequenced for a study of blood T cell repertoires in COVID-19. Background on the study: Donors in the United States, Italy and Spain gave samples during acute or convalescent COVID-19. Sources were T cells, B-cell-depleted T cells, or PBMCs; the material itself was cDNA or gDNA.

Original processing methods: Reference gene primer amplification yielded estimated nucleated cell counts. TCRdb's table, derived via immunoSEQ multiplex PCR, lists solely in-frame clones and lacks some. V, J and clone size are those of that table, while D and trimming were read from the DNA. The table lists fewer than 130,000 clones, under 75% of them singletons, with approximately 5.9% in the top ten. The CDR3 spans 15 residues. V trimming: 2 bases; J trimming: 8 bases; junction bases outside the gene matches: 7. Germline assignment: CDR1 MNHEY and CDR2 SVGAGI. This clonotype originated in a man of 80 years or more with acute or convalescent COVID-19. The V and J genes are TRBV6-5 and TRBJ1-2, with 11 bases that match TRBD1. The sample consisted of peripheral blood. This CDR3 reads CASSYGGQGAEGYTF. In DNA, the CDR3 is TGTGCCAGCAGTTACGGCGGACAGGGGGCGGAGGGCTACACCTTC.